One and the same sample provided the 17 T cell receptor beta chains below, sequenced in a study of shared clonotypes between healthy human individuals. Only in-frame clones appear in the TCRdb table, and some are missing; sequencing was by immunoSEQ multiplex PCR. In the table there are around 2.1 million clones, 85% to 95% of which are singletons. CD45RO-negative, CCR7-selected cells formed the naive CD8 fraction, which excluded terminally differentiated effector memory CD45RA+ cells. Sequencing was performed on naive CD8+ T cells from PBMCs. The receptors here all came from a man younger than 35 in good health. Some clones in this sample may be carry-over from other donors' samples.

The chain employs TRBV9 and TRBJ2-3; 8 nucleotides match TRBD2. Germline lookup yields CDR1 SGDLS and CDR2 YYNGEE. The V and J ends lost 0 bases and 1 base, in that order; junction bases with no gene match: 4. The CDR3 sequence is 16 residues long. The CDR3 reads CASSVGVSGGTDTQYF. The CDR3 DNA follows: TGTGCCAGCAGCGTAGGGGTTAGCGGGGGCACAGATACGCAGTATTTT.

The CDR3 spells CASEARGRCRYTF. In nucleotides, the CDR3 is TGTGCCAGTGAAGCTCGGGGACGGTGTCGCTACACCTTC. V is TRBV21-1 and J is TRBJ1-2. TRBV21-1 is classified as a pseudogene. The length of the CDR3 is 13 residues.

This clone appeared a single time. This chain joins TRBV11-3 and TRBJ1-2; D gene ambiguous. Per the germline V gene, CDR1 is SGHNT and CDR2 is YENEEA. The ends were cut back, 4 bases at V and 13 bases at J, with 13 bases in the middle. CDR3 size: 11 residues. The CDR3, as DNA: TGTGCCAGCAGCTCGACTGGTGAACCCACCTTC. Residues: CASSSTGEPTF.

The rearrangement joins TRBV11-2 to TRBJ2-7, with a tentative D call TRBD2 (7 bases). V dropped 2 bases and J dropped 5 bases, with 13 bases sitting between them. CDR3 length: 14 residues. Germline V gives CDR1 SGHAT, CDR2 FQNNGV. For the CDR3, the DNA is TGTGCCAGCAGCTTATGGGGGGGGCTCGACGAGCAGTACTTC. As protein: CASSLWGGLDEQYF.

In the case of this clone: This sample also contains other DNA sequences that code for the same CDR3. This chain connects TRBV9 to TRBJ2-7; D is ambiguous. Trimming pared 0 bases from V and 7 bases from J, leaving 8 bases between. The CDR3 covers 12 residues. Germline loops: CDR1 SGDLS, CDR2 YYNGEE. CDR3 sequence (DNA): TGTGCCAGCAGCGTAGGGTGGGGAGAGCAGTACTTC. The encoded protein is CASSVGWGEQYF. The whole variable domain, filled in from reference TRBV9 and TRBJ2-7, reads DSGVTQTPKHLITATGQRVTLRCSPRSGDLSVYWYQQSLDQGLQFLIQYYNGEERAKGNILERFSAQQFPDLHSELNLSSLELGDSALYFCASSVGWGEQYFGPGTRLTVT.

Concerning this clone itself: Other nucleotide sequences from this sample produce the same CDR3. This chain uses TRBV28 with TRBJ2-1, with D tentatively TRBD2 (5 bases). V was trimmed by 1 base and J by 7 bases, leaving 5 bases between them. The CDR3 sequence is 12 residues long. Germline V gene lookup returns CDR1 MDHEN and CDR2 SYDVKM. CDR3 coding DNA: TGTGCCAGCAGTTTATCGGGGAATGAGCAGTTCTTC. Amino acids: CASSLSGNEQFF.

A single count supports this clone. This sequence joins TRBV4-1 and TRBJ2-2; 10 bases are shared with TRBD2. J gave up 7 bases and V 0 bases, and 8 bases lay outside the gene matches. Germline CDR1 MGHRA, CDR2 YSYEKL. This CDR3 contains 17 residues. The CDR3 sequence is CASSQDPSGRAGGELFF. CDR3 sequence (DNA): TGCGCCAGCAGCCAAGATCCCAGCGGGAGGGCCGGCGGGGAGCTGTTTTTT.

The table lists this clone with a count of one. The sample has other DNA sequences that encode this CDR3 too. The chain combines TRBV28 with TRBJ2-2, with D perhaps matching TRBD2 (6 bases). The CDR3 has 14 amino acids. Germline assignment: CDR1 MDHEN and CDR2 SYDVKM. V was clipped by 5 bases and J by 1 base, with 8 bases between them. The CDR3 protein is CASSPGLNTGELFF. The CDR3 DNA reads TGTGCCAGCAGTCCGGGACTGAACACCGGGGAGCTGTTTTTT.

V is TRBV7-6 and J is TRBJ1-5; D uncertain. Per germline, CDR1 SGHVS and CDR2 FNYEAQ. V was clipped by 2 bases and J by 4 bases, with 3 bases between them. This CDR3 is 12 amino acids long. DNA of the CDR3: TGTGCCAGCAGCTTACTTAATCAGCCCCAGCATTTT. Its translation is CASSLLNQPQHF.

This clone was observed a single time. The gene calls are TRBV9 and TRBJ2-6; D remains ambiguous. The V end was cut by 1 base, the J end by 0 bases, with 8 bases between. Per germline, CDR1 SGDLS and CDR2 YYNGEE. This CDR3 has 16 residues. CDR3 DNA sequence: TGTGCCAGCAGCGTACCTAAGGCCTCTGGGGCCAACGTCCTGACTTTC. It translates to CASSVPKASGANVLTF.

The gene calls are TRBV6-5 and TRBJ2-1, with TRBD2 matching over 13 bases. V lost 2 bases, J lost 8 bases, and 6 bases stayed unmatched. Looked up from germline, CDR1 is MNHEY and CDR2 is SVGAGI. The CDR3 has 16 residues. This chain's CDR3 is CASSYPGTSGTYEQFF. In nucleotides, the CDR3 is TGTGCCAGCAGTTACCCCGGGACTAGCGGGACATATGAGCAGTTCTTC.

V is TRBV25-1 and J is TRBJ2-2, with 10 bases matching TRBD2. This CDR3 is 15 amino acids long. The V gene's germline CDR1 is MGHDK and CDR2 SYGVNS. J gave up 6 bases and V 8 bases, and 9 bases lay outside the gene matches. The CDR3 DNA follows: TGTGCCAGCGGAAAGTCCGGGACTAGCGCCGGGGAGCTGTTTTTT. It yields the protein CASGKSGTSAGELFF.

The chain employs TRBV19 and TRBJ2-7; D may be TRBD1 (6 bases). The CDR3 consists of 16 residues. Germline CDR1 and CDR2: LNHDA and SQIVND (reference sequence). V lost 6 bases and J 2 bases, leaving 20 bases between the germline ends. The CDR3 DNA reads TGTGCCAGTAGAGAGATAACTGGACAGATCCCCTACGAGCAGTACTTC. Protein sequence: CASREITGQIPYEQYF.

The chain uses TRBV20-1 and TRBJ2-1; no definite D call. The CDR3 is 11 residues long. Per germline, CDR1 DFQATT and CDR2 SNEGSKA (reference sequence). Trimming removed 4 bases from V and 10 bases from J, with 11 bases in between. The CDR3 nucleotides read TGCAGTGCTAATGCCCCTCGGGAGCAGTTCTTC. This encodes CSANAPREQFF.

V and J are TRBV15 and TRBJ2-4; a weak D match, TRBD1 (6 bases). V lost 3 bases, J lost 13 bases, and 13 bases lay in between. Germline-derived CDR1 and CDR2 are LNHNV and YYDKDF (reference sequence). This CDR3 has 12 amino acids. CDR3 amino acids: CATSRGEGEQYF. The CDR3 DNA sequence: TGTGCCACCAGCAGGGGAGAGGGGGAGCAGTACTTC. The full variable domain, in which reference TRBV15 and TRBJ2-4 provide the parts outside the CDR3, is DAMVIQNPRYQVTQFGKPVTLSCSQTLNHNVMYWYQQKSSQAPKLLFHYYDKDFNNEADTPDNFQSRRPNTSFCFLDIRSPGLGDTAMYLCATSRGEGEQYFGAGTRLSVL.

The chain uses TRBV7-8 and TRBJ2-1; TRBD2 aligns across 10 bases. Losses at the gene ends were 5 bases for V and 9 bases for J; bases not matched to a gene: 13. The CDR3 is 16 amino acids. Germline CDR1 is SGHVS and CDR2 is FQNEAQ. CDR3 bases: TGTGCCAGCAGCGCCCTAGCGGCTAGCGGGAGAGGTGAGCAGTTCTTC. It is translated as CASSALAASGRGEQFF.

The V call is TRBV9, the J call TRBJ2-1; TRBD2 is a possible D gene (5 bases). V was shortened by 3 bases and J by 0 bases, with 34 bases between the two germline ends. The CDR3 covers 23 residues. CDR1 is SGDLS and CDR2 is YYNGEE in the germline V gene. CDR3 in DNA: TGTGCCAGCAGCGCCCCAACTTGGGAGAGAGAACGCAGTGGATTCAGCTCCTACAATGAGCAGTTCTTC. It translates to CASSAPTWERERSGFSSYNEQFF.